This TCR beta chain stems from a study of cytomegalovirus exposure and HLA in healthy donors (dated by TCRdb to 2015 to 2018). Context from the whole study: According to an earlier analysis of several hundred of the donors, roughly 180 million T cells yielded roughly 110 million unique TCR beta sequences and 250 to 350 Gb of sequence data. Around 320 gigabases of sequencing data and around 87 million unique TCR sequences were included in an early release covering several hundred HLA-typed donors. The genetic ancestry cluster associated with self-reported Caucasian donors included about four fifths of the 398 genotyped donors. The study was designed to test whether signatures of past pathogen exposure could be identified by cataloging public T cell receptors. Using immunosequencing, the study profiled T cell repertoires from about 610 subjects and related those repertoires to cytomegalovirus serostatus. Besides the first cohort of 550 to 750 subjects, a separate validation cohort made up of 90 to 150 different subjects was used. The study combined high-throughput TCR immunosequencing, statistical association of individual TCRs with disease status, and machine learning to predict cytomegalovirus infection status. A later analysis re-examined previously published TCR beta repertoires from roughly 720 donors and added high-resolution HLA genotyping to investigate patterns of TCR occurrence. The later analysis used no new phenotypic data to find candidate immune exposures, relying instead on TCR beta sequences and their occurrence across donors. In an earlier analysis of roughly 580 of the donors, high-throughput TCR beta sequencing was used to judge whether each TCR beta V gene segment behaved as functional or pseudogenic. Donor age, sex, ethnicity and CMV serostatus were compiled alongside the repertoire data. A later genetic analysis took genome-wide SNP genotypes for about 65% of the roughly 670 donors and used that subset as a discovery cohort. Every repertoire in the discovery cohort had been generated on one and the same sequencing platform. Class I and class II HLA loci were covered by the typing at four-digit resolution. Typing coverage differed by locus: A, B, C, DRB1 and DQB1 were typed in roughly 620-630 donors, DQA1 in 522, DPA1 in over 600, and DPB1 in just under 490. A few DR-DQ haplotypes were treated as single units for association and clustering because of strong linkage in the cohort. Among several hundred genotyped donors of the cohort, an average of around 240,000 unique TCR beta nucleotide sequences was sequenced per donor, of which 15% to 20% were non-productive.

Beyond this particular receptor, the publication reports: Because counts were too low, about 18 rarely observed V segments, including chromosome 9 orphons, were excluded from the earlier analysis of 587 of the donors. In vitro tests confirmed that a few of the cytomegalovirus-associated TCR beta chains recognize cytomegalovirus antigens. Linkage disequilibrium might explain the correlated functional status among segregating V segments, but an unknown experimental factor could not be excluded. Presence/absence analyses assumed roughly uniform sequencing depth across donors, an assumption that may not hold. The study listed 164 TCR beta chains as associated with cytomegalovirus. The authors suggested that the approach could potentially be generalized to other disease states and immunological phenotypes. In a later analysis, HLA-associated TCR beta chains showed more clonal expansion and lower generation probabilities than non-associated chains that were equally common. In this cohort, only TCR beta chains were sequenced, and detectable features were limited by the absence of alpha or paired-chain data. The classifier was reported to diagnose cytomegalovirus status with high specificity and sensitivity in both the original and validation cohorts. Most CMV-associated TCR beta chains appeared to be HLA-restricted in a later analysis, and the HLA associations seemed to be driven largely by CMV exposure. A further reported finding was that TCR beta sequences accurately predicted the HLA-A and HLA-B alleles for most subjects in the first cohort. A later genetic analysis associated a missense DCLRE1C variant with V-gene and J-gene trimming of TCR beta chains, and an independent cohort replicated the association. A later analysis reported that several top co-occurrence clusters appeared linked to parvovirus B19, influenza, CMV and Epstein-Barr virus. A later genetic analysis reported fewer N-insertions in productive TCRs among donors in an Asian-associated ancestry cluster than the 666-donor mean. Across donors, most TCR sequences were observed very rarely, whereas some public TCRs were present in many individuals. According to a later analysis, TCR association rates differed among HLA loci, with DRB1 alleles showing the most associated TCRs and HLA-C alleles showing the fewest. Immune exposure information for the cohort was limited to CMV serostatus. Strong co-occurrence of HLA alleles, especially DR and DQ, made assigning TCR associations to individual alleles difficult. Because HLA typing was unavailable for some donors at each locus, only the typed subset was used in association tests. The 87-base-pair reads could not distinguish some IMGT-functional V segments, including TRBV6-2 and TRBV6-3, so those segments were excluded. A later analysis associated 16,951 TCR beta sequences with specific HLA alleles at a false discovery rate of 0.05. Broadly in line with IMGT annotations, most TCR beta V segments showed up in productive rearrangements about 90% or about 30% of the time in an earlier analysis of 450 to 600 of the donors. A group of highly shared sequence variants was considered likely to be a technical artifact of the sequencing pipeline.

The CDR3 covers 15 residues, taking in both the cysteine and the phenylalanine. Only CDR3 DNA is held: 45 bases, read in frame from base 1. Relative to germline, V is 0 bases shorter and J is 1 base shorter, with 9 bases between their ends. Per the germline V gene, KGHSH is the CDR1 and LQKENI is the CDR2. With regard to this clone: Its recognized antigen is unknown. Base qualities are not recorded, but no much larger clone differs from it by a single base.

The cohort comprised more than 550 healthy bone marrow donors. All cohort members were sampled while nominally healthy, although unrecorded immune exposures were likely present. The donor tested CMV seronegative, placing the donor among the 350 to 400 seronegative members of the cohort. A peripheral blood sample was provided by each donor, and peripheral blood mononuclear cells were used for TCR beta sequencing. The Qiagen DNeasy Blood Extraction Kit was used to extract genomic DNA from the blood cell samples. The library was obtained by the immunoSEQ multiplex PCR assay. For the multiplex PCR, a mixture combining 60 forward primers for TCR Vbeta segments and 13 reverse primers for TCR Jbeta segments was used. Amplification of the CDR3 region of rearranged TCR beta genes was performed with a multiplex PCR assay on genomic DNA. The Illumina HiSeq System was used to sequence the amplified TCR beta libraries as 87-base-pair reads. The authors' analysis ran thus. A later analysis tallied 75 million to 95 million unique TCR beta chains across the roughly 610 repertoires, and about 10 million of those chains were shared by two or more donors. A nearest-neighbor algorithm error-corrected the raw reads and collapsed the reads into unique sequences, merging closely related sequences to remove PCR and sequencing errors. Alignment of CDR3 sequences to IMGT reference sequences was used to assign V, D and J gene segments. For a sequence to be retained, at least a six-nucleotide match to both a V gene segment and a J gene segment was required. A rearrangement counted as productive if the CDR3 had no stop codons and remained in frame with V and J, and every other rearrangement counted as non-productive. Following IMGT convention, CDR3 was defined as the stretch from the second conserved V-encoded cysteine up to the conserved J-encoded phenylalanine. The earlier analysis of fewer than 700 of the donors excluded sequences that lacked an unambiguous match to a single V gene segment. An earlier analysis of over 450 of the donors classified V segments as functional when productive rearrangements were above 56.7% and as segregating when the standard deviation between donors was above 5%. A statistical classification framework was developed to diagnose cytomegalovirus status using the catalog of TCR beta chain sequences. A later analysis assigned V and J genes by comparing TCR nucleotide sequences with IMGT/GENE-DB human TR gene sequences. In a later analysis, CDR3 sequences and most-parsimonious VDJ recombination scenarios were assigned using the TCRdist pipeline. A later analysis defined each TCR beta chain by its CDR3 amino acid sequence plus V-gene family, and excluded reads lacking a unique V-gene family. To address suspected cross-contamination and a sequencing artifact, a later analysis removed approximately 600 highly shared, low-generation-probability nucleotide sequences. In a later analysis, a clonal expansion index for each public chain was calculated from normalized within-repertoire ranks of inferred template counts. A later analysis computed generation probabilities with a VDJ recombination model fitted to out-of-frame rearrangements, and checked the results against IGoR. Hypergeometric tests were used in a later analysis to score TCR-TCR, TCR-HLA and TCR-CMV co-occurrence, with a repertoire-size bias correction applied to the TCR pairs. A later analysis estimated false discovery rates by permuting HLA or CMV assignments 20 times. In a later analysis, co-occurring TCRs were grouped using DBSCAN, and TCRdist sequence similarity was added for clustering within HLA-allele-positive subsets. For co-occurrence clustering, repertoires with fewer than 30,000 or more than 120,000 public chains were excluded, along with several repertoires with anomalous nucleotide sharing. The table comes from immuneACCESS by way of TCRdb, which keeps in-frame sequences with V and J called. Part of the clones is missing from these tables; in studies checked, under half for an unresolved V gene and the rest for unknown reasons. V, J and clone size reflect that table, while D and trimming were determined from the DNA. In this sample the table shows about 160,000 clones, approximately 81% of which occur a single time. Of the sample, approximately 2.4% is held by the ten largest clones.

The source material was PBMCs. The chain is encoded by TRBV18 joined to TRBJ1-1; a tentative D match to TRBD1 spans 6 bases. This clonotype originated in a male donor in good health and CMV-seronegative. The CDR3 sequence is CASSPPLGANTEAFF. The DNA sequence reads TGTGCCAGCTCACCACCTCTGGGGGCGAACACTGAAGCTTTCTTT. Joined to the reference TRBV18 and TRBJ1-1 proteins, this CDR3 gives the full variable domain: NAGVMQNPRHLVRRRGQEARLRCSPMKGHSHVYWYRQLPEEGLKFMVYLQKENIIDESGMPKERFSAEFPKEGPSILRIQQVVRGDSAAYFCASSPPLGANTEAFFGQGTRLTVV.